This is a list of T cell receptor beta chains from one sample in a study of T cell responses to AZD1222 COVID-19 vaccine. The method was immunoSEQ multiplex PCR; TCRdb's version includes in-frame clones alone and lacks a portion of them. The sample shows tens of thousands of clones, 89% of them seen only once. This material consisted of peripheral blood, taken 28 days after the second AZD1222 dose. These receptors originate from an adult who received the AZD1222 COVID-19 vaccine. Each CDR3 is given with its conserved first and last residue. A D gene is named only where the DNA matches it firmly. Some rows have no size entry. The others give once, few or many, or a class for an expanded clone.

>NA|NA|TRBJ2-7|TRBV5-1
CVSRLEESRPEQYF
TGCGTCAGCCGATTGGAGGAGAGCCGTCCCGAGCAGTACTTC
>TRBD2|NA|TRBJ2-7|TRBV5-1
CASSLDGGNYEQYF
TGCGCCAGCAGCTTGGACGGGGGGAACTACGAGCAGTACTTC
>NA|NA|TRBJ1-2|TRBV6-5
CASSYSEGGGYTF
TGTGCCAGCAGTTACTCGGAAGGGGGTGGCTACACCTTC
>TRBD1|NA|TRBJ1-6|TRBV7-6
CASSNRQGNSPLHF
TGTGCCAGCAGCAACAGACAGGGTAATTCACCCCTCCACTTT
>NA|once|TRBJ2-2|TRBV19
CASTPYGGSNTGELFF
TGTGCCAGTACCCCCTATGGGGGCTCGAACACCGGGGAGCTGTTTTTT
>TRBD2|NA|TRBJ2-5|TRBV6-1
CASSALGRTSGGLETQYF
TGTGCCAGCAGTGCCTTGGGGAGGACTAGCGGGGGTCTAGAGACCCAGTACTTC
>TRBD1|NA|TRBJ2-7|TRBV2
CASRIQGANSYEQYF
TGTGCCAGCAGAATACAGGGGGCTAACTCCTACGAGCAGTACTTC
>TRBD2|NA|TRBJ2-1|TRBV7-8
CASSLVGLAGVPYNEQFF
TGTGCCAGCAGCTTAGTGGGACTAGCGGGAGTACCCTACAATGAGCAGTTCTTC
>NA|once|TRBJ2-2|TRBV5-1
CASSSTRIGGELFF
TGCGCCAGCAGCTCTACCCGGATCGGCGGGGAGCTGTTTTTT
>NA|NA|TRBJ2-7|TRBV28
CASSLTLGEQYF
TGTGCCAGCAGCCTTACCCTAGGTGAGCAGTACTTC
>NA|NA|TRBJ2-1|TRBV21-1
CASSKVRDGDRTYNEQFF
TGTGCCAGCAGCAAAGTGCGGGATGGGGACAGGACCTACAATGAGCAGTTCTTC
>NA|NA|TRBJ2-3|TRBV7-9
CASSLEALTDTQYF
TGTGCCAGCAGCTTAGAGGCTCTCACAGATACGCAGTATTTT
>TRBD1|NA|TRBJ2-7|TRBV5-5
CASSLTGGFWYEQYF
TGTGCCAGCAGCTTGACAGGGGGGTTTTGGTACGAGCAGTACTTC
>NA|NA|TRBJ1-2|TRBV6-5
CASSNREGGYTF
TGTGCCAGCAGTAATAGGGAGGGTGGCTACACCTTC
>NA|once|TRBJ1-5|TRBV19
CASSTGFNQPQHF
TGTGCCAGTAGTACAGGGTTCAATCAGCCCCAGCATTTT
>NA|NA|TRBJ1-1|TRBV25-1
CASSEFTEAFF
TGTGCCAGCAGTGAGTTCACTGAAGCTTTCTTT
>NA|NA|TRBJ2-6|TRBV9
CASSVGGIISGANVLTF
TGTGCCAGCAGCGTAGGAGGGATTATCTCTGGGGCCAACGTCCTGACTTTC
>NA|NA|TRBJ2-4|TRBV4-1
CASSQEWSLRNIQYF
TGCGCCAGCAGCCAAGAATGGTCCCTACGGAACATTCAGTACTTC
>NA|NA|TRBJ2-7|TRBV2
CASNEDYSTYEQYF
TGTGCCAGCAACGAGGACTACTCAACCTACGAGCAGTACTTC
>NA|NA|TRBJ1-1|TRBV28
CASRGRPEAFF
TGTGCCAGCAGGGGACGGCCTGAAGCTTTCTTT
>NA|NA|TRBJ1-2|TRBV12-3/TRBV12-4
CASRDNSNYGYTF
TGTGCCAGCAGGGACAACAGTAACTATGGCTACACCTTC
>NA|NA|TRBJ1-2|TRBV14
CASSQDLGSTIPYGYTF
TGTGCCAGCAGCCAAGATTTAGGGTCGACCATTCCCTATGGCTACACCTTC
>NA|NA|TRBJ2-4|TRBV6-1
CASSEAREAKNIQYF
TGTGCCAGCAGTGAAGCAAGGGAAGCCAAAAACATTCAGTACTTC
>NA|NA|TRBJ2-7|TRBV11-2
CASSLVARVAYEQYF
TGTGCCAGCAGCTTAGTAGCCAGGGTTGCCTACGAGCAGTACTTC
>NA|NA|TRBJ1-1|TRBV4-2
CASSRTEDTEAFF
TGTGCCAGCAGCAGGACAGAGGACACTGAAGCTTTCTTT
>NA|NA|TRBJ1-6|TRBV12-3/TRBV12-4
CASSLAWESPLHF
TGTGCCAGCAGTTTAGCGTGGGAGTCACCCCTCCACTTT
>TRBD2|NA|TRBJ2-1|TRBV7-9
CASSQPGGESGEQFF
TGTGCCAGCAGCCAACCGGGGGGTGAATCGGGTGAGCAGTTCTTC
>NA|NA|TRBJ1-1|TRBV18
CASSTNLNTEAFF
TGTGCCAGCTCAACGAACTTGAACACTGAAGCTTTCTTT
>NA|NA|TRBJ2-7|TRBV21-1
CASSKVVGERLRSPYEQYF
TGTGCCAGCAGCAAAGTAGTTGGAGAACGGCTAAGAAGCCCATACGAGCAGTACTTC
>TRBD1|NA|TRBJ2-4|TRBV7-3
CASSLDRGADIQYF
TGTGCCAGCAGCTTGGACAGGGGCGCCGACATTCAGTACTTC
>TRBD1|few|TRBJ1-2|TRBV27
CASSLAGTGLSTF
TGTGCCAGCAGTTTAGCGGGGACAGGTCTGAGCACCTTC
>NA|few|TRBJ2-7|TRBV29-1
CSVAAGKSYEQYF
TGCAGCGTCGCGGCCGGGAAATCCTACGAGCAGTACTTC
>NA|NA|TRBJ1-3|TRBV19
CASSTGGSSGNTIYF
TGTGCCAGTAGTACCGGTGGGAGCTCTGGAAACACCATATATTTT
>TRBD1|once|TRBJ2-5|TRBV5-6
CASSLFNRGQETQYF
TGTGCCAGCAGCTTATTTAACAGGGGCCAAGAGACCCAGTACTTC
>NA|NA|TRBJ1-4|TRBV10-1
CASSDTDEKLFF
TGCGCCAGCAGTGACACTGATGAAAAACTGTTTTTT
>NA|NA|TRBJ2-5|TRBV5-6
CASSSRFVEGETQYF
TGTGCCAGCAGCTCCCGGTTTGTGGAAGGGGAGACCCAGTACTTC
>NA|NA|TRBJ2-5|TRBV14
CASSQVAGNPQETQYF
TGTGCCAGCAGCCAAGTTGCAGGGAATCCCCAAGAGACCCAGTACTTC
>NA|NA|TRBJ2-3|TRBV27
CASSTRFSSTDTQYF
TGTGCCAGCAGTACCCGCTTTTCTAGCACAGATACGCAGTATTTT